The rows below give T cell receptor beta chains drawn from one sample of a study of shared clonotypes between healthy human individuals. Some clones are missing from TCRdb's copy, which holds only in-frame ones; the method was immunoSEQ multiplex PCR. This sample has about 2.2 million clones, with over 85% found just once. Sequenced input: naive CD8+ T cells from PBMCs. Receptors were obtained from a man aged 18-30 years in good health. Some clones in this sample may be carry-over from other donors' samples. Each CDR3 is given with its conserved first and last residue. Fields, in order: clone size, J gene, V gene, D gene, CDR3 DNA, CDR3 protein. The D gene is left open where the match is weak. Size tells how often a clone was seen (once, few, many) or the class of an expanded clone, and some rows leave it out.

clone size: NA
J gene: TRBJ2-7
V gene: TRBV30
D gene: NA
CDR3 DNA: TGTGCCTGGAGTGTTAACGAGCAGTACTTC
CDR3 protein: CAWSVNEQYF

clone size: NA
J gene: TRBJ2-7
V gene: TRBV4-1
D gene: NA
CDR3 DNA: TGCGCCAGCAGCCCAACTAACAGGGCTCTTCCCTACGAGCAGTACTTC
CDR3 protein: CASSPTNRALPYEQYF

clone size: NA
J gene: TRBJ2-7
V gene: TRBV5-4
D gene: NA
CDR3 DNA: TGTGCCAGCAGCGACTCAGGTAGTGGGTGGTACGAGCAGTACTTC
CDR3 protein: CASSDSGSGWYEQYF

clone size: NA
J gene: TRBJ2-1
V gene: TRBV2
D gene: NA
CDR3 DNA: TGTGCCAGCGAGGGGAAACTGAGATCCTACAATGAGCAGTTCTTC
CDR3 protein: CASEGKLRSYNEQFF

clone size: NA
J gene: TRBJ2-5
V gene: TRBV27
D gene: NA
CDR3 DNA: TGTGCCAGCAGTTCCGGCCGAAAGACCCAGTACTTC
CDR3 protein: CASSSGRKTQYF

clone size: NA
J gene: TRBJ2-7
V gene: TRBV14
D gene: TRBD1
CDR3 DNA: TGTGCCAGCAGCGAGAGGGGTTGGCAGGGGGTCCCGTCCGAGCAGTACTTC
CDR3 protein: CASSERGWQGVPSEQYF

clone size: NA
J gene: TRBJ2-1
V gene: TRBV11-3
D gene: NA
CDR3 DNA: TGTGCCAGCAGCTCCAACCGCGGAGCCAACAATGAGCAGTTCTTC
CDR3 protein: CASSSNRGANNEQFF

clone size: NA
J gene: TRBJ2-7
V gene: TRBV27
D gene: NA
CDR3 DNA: TGTGCCAGCAGTTTATCGGCCGGGGAAGAGACCTACGAGCAGTACTTC
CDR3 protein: CASSLSAGEETYEQYF

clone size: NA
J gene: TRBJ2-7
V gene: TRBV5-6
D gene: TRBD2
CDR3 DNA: TGTGCCAGCAGCGGAATCCCGGGACTAGCAGGGTACGAGCAGTACTTC
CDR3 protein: CASSGIPGLAGYEQYF

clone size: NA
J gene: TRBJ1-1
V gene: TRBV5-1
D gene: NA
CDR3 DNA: TGCGCCAGCAGCCCAGGGGTGTACACTGAAGCTTTCTTT
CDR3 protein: CASSPGVYTEAFF

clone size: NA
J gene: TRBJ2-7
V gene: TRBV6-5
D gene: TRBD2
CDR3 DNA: TGTGCCAGCAGTTACTCCAACGGACTAGCCTACGAGCAGTACTTC
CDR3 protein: CASSYSNGLAYEQYF

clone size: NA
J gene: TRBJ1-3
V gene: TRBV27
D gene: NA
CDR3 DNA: TGTGCCAGCAGTTTAAGGGGCAGCTCTGGAAACACCATATATTTT
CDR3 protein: CASSLRGSSGNTIYF

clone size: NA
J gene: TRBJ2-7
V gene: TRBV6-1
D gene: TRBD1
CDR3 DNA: TGTGCCAGCAGTGAATTGGGGACAGCCTACGAGCAGTACTTC
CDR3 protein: CASSELGTAYEQYF

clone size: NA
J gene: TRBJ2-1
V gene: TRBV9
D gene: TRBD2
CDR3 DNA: TGTGCCAGCAGCGTAGACGGGGCGGGAGGCTCCTACAATGAGCAGTTCTTC
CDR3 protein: CASSVDGAGGSYNEQFF

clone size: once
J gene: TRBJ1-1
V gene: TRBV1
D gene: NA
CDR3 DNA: TGCACCAGCAGCCAAGATCATCGAGGACAGACAATGAACACTGAAGCTTTCTTT
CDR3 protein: CTSSQDHRGQTMNTEAFF

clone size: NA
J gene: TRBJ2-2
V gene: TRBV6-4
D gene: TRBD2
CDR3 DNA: TGTGCCAGCAGACGCGGGAGGGGGTCCGGGGAGCTGTTTTTT
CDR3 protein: CASRRGRGSGELFF

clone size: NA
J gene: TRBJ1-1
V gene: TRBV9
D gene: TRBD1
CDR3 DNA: TGTGCCAGCAGCGACCTCGACAGGGGACAGAACACTGAAGCTTTCTTT
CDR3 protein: CASSDLDRGQNTEAFF

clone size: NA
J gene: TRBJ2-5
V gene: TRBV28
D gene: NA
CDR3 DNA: TGTGCCAGCAGACGGACCCCCCGGCAAGAGACCCAGTACTTC
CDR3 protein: CASRRTPRQETQYF

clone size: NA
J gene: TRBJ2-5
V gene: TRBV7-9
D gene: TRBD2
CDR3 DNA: TGTGCCAGCAGCTTGGGTGGTGGCGCGGGAGGGGAGACCCAGTACTTC
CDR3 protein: CASSLGGGAGGETQYF

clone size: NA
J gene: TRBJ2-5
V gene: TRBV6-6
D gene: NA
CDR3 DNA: TGTGCCAGCAGTTCCGGGGGAGGCCAAGAGACCCAGTACTTC
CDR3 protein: CASSSGGGQETQYF

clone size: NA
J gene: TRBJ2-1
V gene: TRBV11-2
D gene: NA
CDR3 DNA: TGTGCCAGCAGCTTAGCTGGTTATGAGCAGTTCTTC
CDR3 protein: CASSLAGYEQFF

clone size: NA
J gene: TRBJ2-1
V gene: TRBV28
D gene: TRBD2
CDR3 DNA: TGTGCCAGCAGTCCTGGCGGGAGAAGTAGTAATGAGCAGTTCTTC
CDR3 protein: CASSPGGRSSNEQFF

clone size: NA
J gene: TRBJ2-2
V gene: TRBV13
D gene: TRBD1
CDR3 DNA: TGTGCCAGCAGCCACCGACAGGGGAACACCGGGGAGCTGTTTTTT
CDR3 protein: CASSHRQGNTGELFF

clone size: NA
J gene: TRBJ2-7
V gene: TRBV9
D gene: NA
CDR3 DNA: TGTGCCAGCAGCGTAAGTTGGGGTTGGGGTTACGAGCAGTACTTC
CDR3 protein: CASSVSWGWGYEQYF

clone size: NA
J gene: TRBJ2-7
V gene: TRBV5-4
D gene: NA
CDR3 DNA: TGTGCCAGCAGCTCCGGGCCCGAATACGAGCAGTACTTC
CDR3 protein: CASSSGPEYEQYF